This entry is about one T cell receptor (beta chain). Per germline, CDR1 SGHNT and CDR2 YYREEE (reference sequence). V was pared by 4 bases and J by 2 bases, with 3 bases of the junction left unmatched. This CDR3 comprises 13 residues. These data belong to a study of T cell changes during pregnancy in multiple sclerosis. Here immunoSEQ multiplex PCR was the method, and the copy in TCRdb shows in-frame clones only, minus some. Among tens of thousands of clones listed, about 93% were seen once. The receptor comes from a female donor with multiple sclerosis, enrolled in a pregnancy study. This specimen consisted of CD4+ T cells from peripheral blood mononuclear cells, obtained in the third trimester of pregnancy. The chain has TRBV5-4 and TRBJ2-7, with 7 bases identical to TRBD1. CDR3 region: CASSGDRAYEQYF. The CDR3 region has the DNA TGTGCCAGCAGCGGTGACAGGGCCTACGAGCAGTACTTC. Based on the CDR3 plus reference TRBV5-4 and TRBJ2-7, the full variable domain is ETGVTQSPTHLIKTRGQQVTLRCSSQSGHNTVSWYQQALGQGPQFIFQYYREEENGRGNFPPRFSGLQFPNYSSELNVNALELDDSALYLCASSGDRAYEQYFGPGTRLTVT.